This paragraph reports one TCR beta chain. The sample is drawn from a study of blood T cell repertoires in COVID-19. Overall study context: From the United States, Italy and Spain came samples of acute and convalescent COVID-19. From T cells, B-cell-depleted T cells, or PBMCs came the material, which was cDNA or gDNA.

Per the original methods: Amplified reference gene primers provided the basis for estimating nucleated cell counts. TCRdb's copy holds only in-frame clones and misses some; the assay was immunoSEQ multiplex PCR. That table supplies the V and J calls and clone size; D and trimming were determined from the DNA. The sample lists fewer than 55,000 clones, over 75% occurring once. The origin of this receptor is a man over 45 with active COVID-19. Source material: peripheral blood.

CDR3 sequence (DNA): TGTGCCAGCAGCCGCCTGGGACAGACCAACTCTGGAAACACCATATATTTT. Its translation: CASSRLGQTNSGNTIYF. The chain is built from TRBV3-1 (or the pseudogene TRBV3-2) and TRBJ1-3; the match to TRBD1 covers 7 bases. In germline, CDR1 is LGHDT, CDR2 YNNKEL (reference sequence). V trimming: 4 bases; J trimming: 0 bases; junction bases outside the gene matches: 9. This CDR3 spans 17 amino acids.